The 25 T cell receptor beta chains in this list originate from one sample, sequenced in a study. Amplification of TRBV12-4/TRBJ1-2 clonotypes used adaptor-ligated barcode primers. A single record per CDR3 protein comes from TCRdb applying MiXCR to the multiplex PCR reads. The profile shows 1,000 to 1,500 distinct CDR3 sequences, less than 25% of them singletons. Sequenced sample: naive CD4+ T cells sorted from blood. As for subset: naive CD4+ T cells, CD4+CD45RA+CD25-. The receptors derive from a female donor with breast cancer.

The chain links TRBV12-3 or TRBV12-4 to TRBJ1-2; D is undetermined. V lost 11 bases to trimming and J lost 3 bases, with 22 bases between them. The CDR3 length is 15 residues. The CDR3 region is CAGGSGAISDYGYTF. In DNA, the CDR3 is TGTGCCGGCGGTTCGGGAGCTATCTCTGACTATGGCTACACCTTC.

This clonotype is medium-sized (0.01 to 0.1%). The rearrangement links TRBV12-3 or TRBV12-4 to TRBJ1-2; D is unclear. The CDR3 spans 14 residues. V gave up 5 bases and J gave up 4 bases, with 14 bases separating them. CDR3: CASSIGPNVYGYTF. The CDR3 DNA follows: TGTGCCAGCAGTATCGGACCAAACGTCTATGGCTACACCTTC.

By proportion, this clonotype is medium-sized. The chain joins TRBV12-3 or TRBV12-4 to TRBJ1-2; D not certain. Trimming cost V 4 bases and J 8 bases, with 11 bases left between them. CDR3 length equals 12 residues. In DNA, the CDR3 is TGTGCCAGCAGTTCCCAGGCTTACGGCTACACCTTC. Translated, it gives CASSSQAYGYTF.

This clonotype ranks as medium-sized. The chain joins TRBV12-3 or TRBV12-4 to TRBJ1-2, with 8 bases lining up with TRBD1. The length of the CDR3 is 15 residues. With 7 bases clipped from V and 0 bases from J, the junction kept 7 bases outside the gene matches. The CDR3 protein is CASTLGQGANYGYTF. The CDR3 DNA reads TGTGCCAGCACCCTAGGACAGGGAGCTAACTATGGCTACACCTTC.

This clonotype is judged medium-sized. The genes are TRBV12-3 or TRBV12-4 and TRBJ1-2; TRBD1 aligns across 7 bases. The V and J ends lost 5 bases and 1 base, in that order; junction bases with no gene match: 1. This CDR3 spans 13 amino acids. CDR3 protein: CASSRDSNYGYTF. The CDR3 DNA sequence: TGTGCCAGCAGTCGGGACAGTAACTATGGCTACACCTTC.

This clonotype was seen more than once but under ten times. An end of the junction does not agree with germline; a read error may underlie this. The chain combines TRBV12-3 or TRBV12-4 with TRBJ1-2; D gene ambiguous. The CDR3 contains 12 residues. The CDR3 DNA is TGCGCCAGCAGTCAGAACGGTTATGGCTCCACCTTC. Translating it yields CASSQNGYGSTF.

The chain carries TRBV12-3 or TRBV12-4 and TRBJ1-2; D remains unclear. The CDR3 sequence is 12 residues long. The ends were cut back, 4 bases at V and 4 bases at J, with 7 bases in the middle. CDR3 sequence: CASSWWTYGYTF. The CDR3 DNA reads as TGTGCCAGCAGTTGGTGGACCTATGGCTACACCTTC.

This clonotype was observed many times. The rearrangement uses TRBV12-3 or TRBV12-4 and TRBJ1-2, with D tentatively TRBD1 (5 bases). The CDR3 is 11 residues long. Trimming took off 6 bases at V and 6 bases at J, with 8 bases between the two ends. CDR3 DNA sequence: TGTGCCAGCAGCAAGGGGCATGGCTACACCTTC. Protein sequence: CASSKGHGYTF.

By its share, this clonotype is medium-sized. The chain carries TRBV12-3 or TRBV12-4 and TRBJ1-2, with D tentatively TRBD1 (5 bases). CDR3 length: 13 residues. The V and J ends lost 9 bases and 4 bases respectively, with 15 bases between them. For the CDR3, the DNA is TGTGCCAGTACCGTAGGGGTTGGCTATGGCTACACCTTC. Protein sequence: CASTVGVGYGYTF.

This clonotype was recorded a few times. This chain links TRBV12-3 or TRBV12-4 with TRBJ1-1, with TRBD1 matching over 7 bases. V was clipped by 5 bases and J by 7 bases; unmatched bases: 7. The CDR3 sequence is 13 residues long. The CDR3 here is CASSPDRDGEAFF. The CDR3 region has the DNA TGTGCCAGCAGTCCCGACAGGGACGGTGAAGCTTTCTTT.

By frequency in the sample, this clonotype is medium-sized. V is TRBV12-3 or TRBV12-4 and J is TRBJ1-2; the D gene is possibly TRBD1 (5 bases). Trimming pared 8 bases from V and 8 bases from J, leaving 18 bases between. CDR3 length: 13 amino acids. CDR3 DNA sequence: TGTGCCAGCGGAGGGACGGCCGGTGTGGGCTACACCTTC. Translation gives CASGGTAGVGYTF.

This clonotype is termed medium-sized. J is TRBJ1-2 and V is TRBV12-3 or TRBV12-4, with 7 bases identical to TRBD1. CDR3 length: 16 residues. V shed 5 bases and J 6 bases; nucleotides not matched to a gene: 15. CDR3: CASSIRDRSLRNGYTF. The DNA for the CDR3 is TGTGCCAGCAGTATCCGGGACAGATCCCTTCGGAATGGCTACACCTTC.

This clonotype is medium-sized by share. The chain links TRBV12-3 or TRBV12-4 to TRBJ1-2; 9 bases map to TRBD1. V was clipped by 4 bases and J by 8 bases; unmatched bases: 8. This CDR3 has 14 amino acids. The CDR3 here is CASSWGQGIVGYTF. Here the CDR3 DNA reads TGTGCCAGCAGTTGGGGACAGGGAATTGTGGGCTACACCTTC.

This clonotype was seen just once. This rearrangement joins TRBV12-3 or TRBV12-4 to TRBJ1-2; no clear D. The CDR3 contains 12 residues. V dropped 8 bases and J dropped 4 bases, with 11 bases sitting between them. DNA for the CDR3: TGTGCCAGCGGCTTTAACACCTATGGCTACACCTTC. This codes for CASGFNTYGYTF.

This clonotype counts as large. The chain has TRBV12-3 or TRBV12-4 and TRBJ1-2; 7 nucleotides line up with TRBD1. The V segment lost 1 base and the J segment 8 bases; nucleotides outside the gene matches: 10. The CDR3 loop spans 15 amino acids. The CDR3 spells CASSLGRTGPGGYTF. The DNA for the CDR3 is TGTGCCAGCAGTTTAGGGAGGACAGGCCCGGGCGGCTACACCTTC.

About this clonotype: This may be a read error, as it is one base from a much larger clone. CDR3 sequence reads: CASSPGLLYGYTF. The CDR3 region has the DNA TGTGCCAGCAGTCCTGGGTTGCTTTATGGCTACACCTTC. The V call is TRBV12-3 or TRBV12-4, the J call TRBJ1-2; D unclear. Trimming removed 5 bases from V and 5 bases from J, with 12 bases in between. The CDR3 consists of 13 residues.

This sequence joins TRBV12-3 or TRBV12-4 and TRBJ1-2; 8 bases map to TRBD1. Germline trimming cut 6 bases from V and 5 bases from J; bases unmatched to any gene: 14. The CDR3 has 16 amino acids. In DNA form, the CDR3 reads TGTGCCAGCAGGCCCACACTGGGACAGGCTTCTTATGGCTACACCTTC. Its translation is CASRPTLGQASYGYTF.

This clonotype ranks as medium-sized. As DNA, the CDR3 is TGTGCCAGCAGTGGGACAGGAGGGTTTGGCTACACCTTC. This encodes CASSGTGGFGYTF. The rearrangement links TRBV12-3 or TRBV12-4 to TRBJ1-2; the match to TRBD1 covers 8 bases. The CDR3 is made up of 13 amino acids. V was pared by 5 bases and J by 7 bases, with 6 bases of the junction left unmatched.

This clonotype is medium-sized within its sample. The V gene is TRBV12-3 or TRBV12-4, the J gene TRBJ1-2; no definite D call. V lost 2 bases, J lost 4 bases, and 5 bases lay in between. There are 12 residues in the CDR3. The chain's CDR3 is CASSLSFYGYTF. The CDR3 region has the DNA TGTGCCAGCAGTTTAAGCTTCTATGGCTACACCTTC.

This clonotype rates as medium-sized. The chain joins TRBV12-3 or TRBV12-4 to TRBJ1-2; possibly TRBD1 for D (5 bases). This CDR3 is built from 13 residues. V dropped 4 bases and J dropped 6 bases, with 12 bases sitting between them. The CDR3: CASSSRGGDGYTF. As DNA, the CDR3 is TGTGCCAGCAGTTCGAGGGGTGGTGATGGCTACACCTTC.

This clonotype is categorized as medium-sized. The J gene is TRBJ1-2, the V gene TRBV12-3 or TRBV12-4, with D perhaps matching TRBD1 (6 bases). Trimming left V 5 bases short and J 5 bases short, with 15 bases between. The CDR3 contains 14 residues. CDR3 bases: TGTGCCAGCAGTCCAAGACAGGTTCGATATGGCTACACCTTC. Translation gives CASSPRQVRYGYTF.

This clonotype was observed once. This sequence joins TRBV12-3 or TRBV12-4 and TRBJ1-2; no definite D call. The V gene lost 1 base and the J gene lost 8 bases, with 8 bases spanning the gap. The CDR3 spans 12 residues. Written as DNA, the CDR3 is TGTGCCAGCAGTTTAGAACCGAGGGGCTACACCTTC. Translated, it gives CASSLEPRGYTF.

A note on this clonotype: A junction boundary mismatches the germline segment, possibly from a read error. This chain uses TRBV12-3 or TRBV12-4 with TRBJ1-2; 7 positions match TRBD1. The length of the CDR3 is 14 residues. The CDR3 protein is CASRVGQDVSGHTF. In DNA, the CDR3 is TGTGCCAGCAGAGTCGGACAGGACGTCTCTGGCCACACCTTC.

By proportion, this clonotype is medium-sized. The rearrangement joins TRBV12-3 or TRBV12-4 to TRBJ1-2; no clear D gene. Trimming took 2 bases from V and 6 from J, leaving 13 bases between them. The CDR3 runs 14 residues. Written as DNA, the CDR3 is TGTGCCAGCAGTTTAAGAGACCGTAGAAATGGCTACACCTTC. Its translation: CASSLRDRRNGYTF.

This clonotype is categorized as medium-sized. This chain joins TRBV12-3 or TRBV12-4 and TRBJ1-2; 8 bases line up with TRBD1. The CDR3 covers 14 residues. V was clipped by 6 bases and J by 5 bases; unmatched bases: 8. The DNA for the CDR3 is TGTGCCAGCAGGGAGACAGGGGTCAAGTATGGCTACACCTTC. Its translation is CASRETGVKYGYTF.